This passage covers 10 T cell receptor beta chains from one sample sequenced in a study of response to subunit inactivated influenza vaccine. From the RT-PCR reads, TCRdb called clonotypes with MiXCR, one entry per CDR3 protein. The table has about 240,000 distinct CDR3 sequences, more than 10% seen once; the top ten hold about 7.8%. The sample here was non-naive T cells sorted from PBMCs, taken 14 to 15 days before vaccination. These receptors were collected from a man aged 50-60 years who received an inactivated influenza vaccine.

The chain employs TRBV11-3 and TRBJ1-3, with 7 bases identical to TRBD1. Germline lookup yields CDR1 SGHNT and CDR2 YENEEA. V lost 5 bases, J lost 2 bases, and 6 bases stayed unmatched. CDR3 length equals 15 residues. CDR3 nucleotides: TGTGCCAGCAGCGCGGGACAGATACCTGGAAACACCATATATTTT. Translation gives CASSAGQIPGNTIYF.

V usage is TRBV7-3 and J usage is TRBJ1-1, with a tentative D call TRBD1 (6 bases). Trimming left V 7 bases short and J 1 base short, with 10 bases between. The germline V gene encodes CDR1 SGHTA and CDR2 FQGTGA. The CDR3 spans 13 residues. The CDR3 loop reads CASNSQGNTEAFF. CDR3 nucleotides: TGTGCCAGCAATTCACAGGGGAACACTGAAGCTTTCTTT.

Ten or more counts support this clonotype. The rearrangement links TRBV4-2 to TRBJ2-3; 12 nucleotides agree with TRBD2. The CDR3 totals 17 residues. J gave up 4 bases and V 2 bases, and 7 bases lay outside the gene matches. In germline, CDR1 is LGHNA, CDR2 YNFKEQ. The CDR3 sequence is CASSQLGLAGSADTQYF. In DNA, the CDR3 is TGTGCCAGCAGCCAACTCGGACTAGCGGGGTCCGCAGATACGCAGTATTTT.

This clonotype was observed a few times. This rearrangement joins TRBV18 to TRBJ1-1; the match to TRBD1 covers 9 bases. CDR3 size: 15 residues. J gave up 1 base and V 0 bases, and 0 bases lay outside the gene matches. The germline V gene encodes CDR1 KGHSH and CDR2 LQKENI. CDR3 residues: CASSPPGQGNTEAFF. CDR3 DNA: TGTGCCAGCTCACCACCGGGACAGGGGAACACTGAAGCTTTCTTT.

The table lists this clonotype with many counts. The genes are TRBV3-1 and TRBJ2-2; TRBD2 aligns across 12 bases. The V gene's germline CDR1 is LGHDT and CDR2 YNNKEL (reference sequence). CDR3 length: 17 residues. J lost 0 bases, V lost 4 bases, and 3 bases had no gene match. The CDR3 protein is CASSPWTSGANTGELFF. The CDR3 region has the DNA TGTGCCAGCAGCCCGTGGACTAGCGGGGCGAACACCGGGGAGCTGTTTTTT.

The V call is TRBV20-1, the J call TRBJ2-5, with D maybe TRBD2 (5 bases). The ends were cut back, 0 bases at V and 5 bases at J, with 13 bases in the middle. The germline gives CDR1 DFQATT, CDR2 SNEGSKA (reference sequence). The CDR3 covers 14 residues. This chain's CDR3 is CSARDVEAWETQYF. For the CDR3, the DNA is TGCAGTGCTAGAGATGTGGAGGCATGGGAGACCCAGTACTTC.

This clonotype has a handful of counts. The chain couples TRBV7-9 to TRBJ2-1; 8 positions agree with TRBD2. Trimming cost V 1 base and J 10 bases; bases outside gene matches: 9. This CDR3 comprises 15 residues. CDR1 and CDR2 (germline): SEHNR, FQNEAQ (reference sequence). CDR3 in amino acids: CASSLVRWTSYEQFF. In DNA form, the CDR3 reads TGTGCCAGCAGCTTAGTTAGGTGGACTAGCTACGAGCAGTTCTTC.

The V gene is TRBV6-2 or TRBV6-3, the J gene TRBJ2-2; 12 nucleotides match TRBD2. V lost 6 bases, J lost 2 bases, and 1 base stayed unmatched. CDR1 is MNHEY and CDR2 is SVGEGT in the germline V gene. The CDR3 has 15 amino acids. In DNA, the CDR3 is TGTGCCAGCAGGACTAGCGGGAGCAACACCGGGGAGCTGTTTTTT. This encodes CASRTSGSNTGELFF.

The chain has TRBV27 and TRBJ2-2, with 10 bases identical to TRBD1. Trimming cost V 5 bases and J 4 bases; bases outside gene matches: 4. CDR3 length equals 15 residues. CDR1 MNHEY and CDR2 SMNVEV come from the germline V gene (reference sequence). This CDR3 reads CASSRDRGPTGELFF. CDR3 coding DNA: TGTGCCAGCAGTAGGGACAGGGGCCCCACCGGGGAGCTGTTTTTT.

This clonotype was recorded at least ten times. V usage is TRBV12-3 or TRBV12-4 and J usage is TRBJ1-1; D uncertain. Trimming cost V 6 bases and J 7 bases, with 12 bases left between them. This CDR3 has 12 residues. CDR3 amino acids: CASSPQRGEAFF. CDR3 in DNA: TGTGCCAGCAGCCCACAAAGAGGTGAAGCTTTCTTT.